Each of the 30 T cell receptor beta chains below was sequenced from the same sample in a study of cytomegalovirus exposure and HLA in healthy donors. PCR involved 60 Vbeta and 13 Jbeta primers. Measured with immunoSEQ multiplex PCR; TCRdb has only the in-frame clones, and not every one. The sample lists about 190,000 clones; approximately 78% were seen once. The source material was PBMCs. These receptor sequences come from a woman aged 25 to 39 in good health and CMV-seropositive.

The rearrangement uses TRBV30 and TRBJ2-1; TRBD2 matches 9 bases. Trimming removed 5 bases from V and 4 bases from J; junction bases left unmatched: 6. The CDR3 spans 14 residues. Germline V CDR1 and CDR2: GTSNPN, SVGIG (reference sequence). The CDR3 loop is CAWASTSGYNEQFF. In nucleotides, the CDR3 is TGTGCCTGGGCATCGACTAGCGGATACAATGAGCAGTTCTTC.

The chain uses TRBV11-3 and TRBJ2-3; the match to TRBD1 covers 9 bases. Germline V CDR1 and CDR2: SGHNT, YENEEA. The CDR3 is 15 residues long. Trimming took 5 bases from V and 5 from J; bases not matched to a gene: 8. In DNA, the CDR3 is TGTGCCAGCAGCCCGCGGACAGGGGCGGGAGATACGCAGTATTTT. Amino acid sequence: CASSPRTGAGDTQYF.

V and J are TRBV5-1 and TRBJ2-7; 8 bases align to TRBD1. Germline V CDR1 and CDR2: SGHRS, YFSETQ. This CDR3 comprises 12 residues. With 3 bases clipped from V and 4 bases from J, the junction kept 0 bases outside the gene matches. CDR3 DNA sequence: TGCGCCAGCAGCTGGACAGGGTACGAGCAGTACTTC. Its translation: CASSWTGYEQYF.

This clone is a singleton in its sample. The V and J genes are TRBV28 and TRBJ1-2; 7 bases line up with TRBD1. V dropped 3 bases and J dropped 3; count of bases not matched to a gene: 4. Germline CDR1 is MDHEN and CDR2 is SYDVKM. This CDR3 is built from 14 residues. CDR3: CASSFDQGDYGYTF. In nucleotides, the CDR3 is TGTGCCAGCAGTTTTGATCAGGGGGACTATGGCTACACCTTC.

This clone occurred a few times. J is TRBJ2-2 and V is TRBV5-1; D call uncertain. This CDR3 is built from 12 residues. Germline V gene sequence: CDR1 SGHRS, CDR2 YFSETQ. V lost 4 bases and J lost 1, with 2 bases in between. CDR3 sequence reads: CASSQNTGELFF. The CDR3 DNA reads TGCGCCAGCAGCCAGAACACCGGGGAGCTGTTTTTT.

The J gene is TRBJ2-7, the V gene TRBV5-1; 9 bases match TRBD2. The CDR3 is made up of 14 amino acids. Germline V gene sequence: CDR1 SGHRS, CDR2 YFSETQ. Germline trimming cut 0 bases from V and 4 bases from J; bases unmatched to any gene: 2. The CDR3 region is CASSLGAGGYEQYF. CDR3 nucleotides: TGCGCCAGCAGCTTGGGAGCGGGAGGATACGAGCAGTACTTC.

The chain's CDR3 is CASARPKFGEQYF. Written as DNA, the CDR3 is TGTGCCAGCGCAAGGCCCAAATTCGGGGAGCAGTACTTC. This chain joins TRBV21-1 and TRBJ2-7; the table assigns TRBD2, which was not confirmed against the DNA. TRBV21-1 is a listed pseudogene. The length of the CDR3 is 13 residues.

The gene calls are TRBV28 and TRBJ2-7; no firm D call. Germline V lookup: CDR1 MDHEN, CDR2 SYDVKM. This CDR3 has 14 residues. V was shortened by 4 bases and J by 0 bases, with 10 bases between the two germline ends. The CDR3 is CASSSITVSYEQYF. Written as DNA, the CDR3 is TGTGCCAGCAGTTCTATCACGGTCTCCTACGAGCAGTACTTC.

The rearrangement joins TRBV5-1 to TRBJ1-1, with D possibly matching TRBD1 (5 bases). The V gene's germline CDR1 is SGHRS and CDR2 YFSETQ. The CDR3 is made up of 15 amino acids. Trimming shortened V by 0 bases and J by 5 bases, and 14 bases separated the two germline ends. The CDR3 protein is CASSLEGFLGTEAFF. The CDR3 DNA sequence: TGCGCCAGCAGCTTGGAGGGGTTCCTTGGGACTGAAGCTTTCTTT.

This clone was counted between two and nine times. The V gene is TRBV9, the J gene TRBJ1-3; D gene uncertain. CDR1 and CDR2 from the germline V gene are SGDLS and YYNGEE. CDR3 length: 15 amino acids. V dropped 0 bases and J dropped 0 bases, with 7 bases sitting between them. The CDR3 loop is CASSVGPASGNTIYF. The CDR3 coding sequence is TGTGCCAGCAGCGTAGGGCCTGCCTCTGGAAACACCATATATTTT.

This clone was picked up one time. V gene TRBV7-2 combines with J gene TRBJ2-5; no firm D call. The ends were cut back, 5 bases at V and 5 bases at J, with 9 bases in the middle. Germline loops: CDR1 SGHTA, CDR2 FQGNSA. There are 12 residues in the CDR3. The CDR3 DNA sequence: TGTGCCAGCAGCCTGACTCCGGAGACCCAGTACTTC. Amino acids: CASSLTPETQYF.

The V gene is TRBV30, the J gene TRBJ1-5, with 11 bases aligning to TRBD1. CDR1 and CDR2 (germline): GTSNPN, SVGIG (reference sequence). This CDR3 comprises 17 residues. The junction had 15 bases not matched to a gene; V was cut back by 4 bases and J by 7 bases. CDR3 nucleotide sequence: TGTGCCTGGACCGGACCGGAGGACAGGGGGCTGGGGCAGCCCCAGCATTTT. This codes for CAWTGPEDRGLGQPQHF.

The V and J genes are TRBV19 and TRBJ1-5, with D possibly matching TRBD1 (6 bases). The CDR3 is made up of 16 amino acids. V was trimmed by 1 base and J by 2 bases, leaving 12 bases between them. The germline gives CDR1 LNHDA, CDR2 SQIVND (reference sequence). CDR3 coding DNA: TGTGCCAGTAGTATAGTGATCAGGGGCGGCAATCAGCCCCAGCATTTT. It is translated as CASSIVIRGGNQPQHF. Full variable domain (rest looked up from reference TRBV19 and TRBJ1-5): DGGITQSPKYLFRKEGQNVTLSCEQNLNHDAMYWYRQDPGQGLRLIYYSQIVNDFQKGDIAEGYSVSREKKESFPLTVTSAQKNPTAFYLCASSIVIRGGNQPQHFGDGTRLSIL.

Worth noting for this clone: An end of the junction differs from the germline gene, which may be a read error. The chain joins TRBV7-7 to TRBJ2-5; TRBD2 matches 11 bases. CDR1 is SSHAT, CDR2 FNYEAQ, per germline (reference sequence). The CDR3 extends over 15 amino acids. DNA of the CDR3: TGTGCTAGCAGTCCCTTAGCGGGGGGGCGAGAGACCCAGTACTTC. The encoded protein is CASSPLAGGRETQYF.

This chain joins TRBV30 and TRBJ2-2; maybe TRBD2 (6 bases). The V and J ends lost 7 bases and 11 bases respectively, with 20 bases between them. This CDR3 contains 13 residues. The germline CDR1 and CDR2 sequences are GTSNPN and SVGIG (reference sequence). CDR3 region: CALAEGRQGELFF. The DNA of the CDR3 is TGTGCCTTAGCGGAGGGGCGGCAAGGAGAGCTGTTTTTT.

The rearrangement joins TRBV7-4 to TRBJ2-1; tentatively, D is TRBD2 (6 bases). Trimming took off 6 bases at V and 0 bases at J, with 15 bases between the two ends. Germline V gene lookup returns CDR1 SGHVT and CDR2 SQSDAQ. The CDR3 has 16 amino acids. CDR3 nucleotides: TGTGCCAGCAGTATGGGACTCTTATGCTCCTACAATGAGCAGTTCTTC. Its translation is CASSMGLLCSYNEQFF.

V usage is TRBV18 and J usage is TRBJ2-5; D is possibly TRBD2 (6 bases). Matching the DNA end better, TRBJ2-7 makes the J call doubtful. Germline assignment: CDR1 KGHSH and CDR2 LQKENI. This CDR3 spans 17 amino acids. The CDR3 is CASSPPVWDSRRYEQYF. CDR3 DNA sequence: TGTGCCAGCTCACCACCTGTCTGGGACTCCCGACGCTACGAGCAGTACTTC.

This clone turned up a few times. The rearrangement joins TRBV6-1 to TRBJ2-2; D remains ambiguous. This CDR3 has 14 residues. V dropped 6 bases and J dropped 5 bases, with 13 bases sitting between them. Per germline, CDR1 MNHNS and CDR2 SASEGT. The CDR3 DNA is TGTGCCAGCAGCCTCTCGTATAATACCGGGGAGCTGTTTTTT. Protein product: CASSLSYNTGELFF.

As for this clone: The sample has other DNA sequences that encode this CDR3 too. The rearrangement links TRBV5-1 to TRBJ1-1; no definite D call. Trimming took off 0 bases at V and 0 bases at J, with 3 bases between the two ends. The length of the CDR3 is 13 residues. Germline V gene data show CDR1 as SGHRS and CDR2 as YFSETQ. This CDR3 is CASSLGVNTEAFF. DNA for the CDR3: TGCGCCAGCAGCTTGGGCGTGAACACTGAAGCTTTCTTT.

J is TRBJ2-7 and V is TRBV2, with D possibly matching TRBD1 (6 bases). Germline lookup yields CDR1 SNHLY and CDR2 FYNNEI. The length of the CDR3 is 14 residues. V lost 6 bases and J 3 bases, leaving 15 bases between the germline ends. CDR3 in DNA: TGTGCCAGCAGAATTACAGGGTCGAACTACGAGCAGTACTTC. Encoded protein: CASRITGSNYEQYF.

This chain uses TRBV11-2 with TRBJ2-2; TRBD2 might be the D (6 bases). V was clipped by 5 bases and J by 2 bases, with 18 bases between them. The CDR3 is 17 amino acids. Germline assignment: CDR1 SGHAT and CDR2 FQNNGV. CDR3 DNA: TGTGCCAGCAGCCGTATTTTGTGGCGGGGCAACACCGGGGAGCTGTTTTTT. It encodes CASSRILWRGNTGELFF.

Here the CDR3 reads CASSPYPSGSTDTQYF. The CDR3, as DNA: TGTGCCAGCTCACCATATCCTAGCGGTAGCACAGATACGCAGTATTTT. This chain connects TRBV18 to TRBJ2-3; 7 positions match TRBD2. Trimming took 2 bases from V and 0 from J; bases not matched to a gene: 5. Germline V gives CDR1 KGHSH, CDR2 LQKENI. The CDR3 runs 16 residues.

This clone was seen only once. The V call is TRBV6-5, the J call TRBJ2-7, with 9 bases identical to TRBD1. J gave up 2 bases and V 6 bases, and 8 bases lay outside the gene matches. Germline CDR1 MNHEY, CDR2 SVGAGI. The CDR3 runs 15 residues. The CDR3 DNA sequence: TGTGCCAGCAGCCAACCCGGGACAGGGACCTACGAGCAGTACTTC. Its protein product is CASSQPGTGTYEQYF.

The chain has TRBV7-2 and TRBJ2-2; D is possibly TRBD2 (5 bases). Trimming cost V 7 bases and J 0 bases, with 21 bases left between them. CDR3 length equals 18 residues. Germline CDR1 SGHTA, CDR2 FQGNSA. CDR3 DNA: TGTGCCAGCACTCAACGGGGTCTGACCTTCGCGAACACCGGGGAGCTGTTTTTT. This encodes CASTQRGLTFANTGELFF.

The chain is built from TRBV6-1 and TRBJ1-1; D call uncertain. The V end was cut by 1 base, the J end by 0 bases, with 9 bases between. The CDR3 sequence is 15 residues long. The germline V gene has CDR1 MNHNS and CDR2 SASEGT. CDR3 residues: CASSEVLQMNTEAFF. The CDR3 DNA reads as TGTGCCAGCAGTGAAGTATTACAAATGAACACTGAAGCTTTCTTT.

The CDR3 DNA follows: TGTGCCAGCAGTCCTCAGGCGGGCTATGGCTACACCTTC. Amino acid sequence: CASSPQAGYGYTF. The chain carries TRBV11-3 and TRBJ1-2; no clear D. The CDR3 consists of 13 residues. The germline gives CDR1 SGHNT, CDR2 YENEEA. V was shortened by 6 bases and J by 4 bases, with 12 bases between the two germline ends.

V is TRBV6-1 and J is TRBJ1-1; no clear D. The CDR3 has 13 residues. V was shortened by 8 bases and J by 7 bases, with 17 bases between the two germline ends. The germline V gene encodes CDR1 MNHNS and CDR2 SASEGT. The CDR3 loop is CASRLEGVSEAFF. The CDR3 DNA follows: TGTGCCAGCCGCCTCGAGGGTGTGAGTGAAGCTTTCTTT.

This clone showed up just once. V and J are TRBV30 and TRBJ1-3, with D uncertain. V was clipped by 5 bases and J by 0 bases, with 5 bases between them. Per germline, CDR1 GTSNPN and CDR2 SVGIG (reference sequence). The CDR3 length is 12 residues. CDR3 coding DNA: TGTGCCTGGGGGAGCTCTGGAAACACCATATATTTT. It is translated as CAWGSSGNTIYF.

CDR3 region: CASSHLQGGGSYNEQFF. CDR3 coding DNA: TGTGCCAGCAGCCATTTACAGGGCGGGGGGTCCTACAATGAGCAGTTCTTC. This rearrangement joins TRBV4-2 to TRBJ2-1; 8 nucleotides match TRBD2. V lost 3 bases and J lost 1; bases outside the gene matches: 8. The CDR3 consists of 17 residues. Germline assignment: CDR1 LGHNA and CDR2 YNFKEQ.

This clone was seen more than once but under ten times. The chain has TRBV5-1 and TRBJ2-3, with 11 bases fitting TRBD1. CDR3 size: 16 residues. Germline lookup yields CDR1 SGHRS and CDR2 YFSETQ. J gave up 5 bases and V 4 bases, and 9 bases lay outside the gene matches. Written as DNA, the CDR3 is TGCGCCAGCAGCACCGCCGGGACAGGGGGTGTAGATACGCAGTATTTT. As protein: CASSTAGTGGVDTQYF.